This TCR beta chain was retrieved from a study of ipilimumab plus nivolumab after autologous stem cell transplantation. CDR1 MNHNS and CDR2 SASEGT come from the germline V gene. This CDR3 spans 14 amino acids. With 3 bases clipped from V and 4 bases from J, the junction kept 3 bases outside the gene matches. Sequenced by immunoSEQ multiplex PCR; TCRdb stores in-frame clones only, minus some. The sample holds 20,000 to 25,000 clones, 74% seen once. Ipilimumab, 1 mg/kg, started 14 to 28 days after autologous transplant. Through week 26, nivolumab 3 mg/kg IV was given weeks 1, 4, 7, 10, then biweekly. Here the sequenced sample was PBMCs, taken in a trial of ipilimumab plus nivolumab as post-transplant consolidation. This sequence was found in a male donor with diffuse large B-cell lymphoma. The chain recombines TRBV6-1 with TRBJ2-3; 8 positions match TRBD2. This CDR3 reads CASSEWRGADTQYF. The CDR3 coding sequence is TGTGCCAGCAGTGAGTGGCGGGGGGCAGATACGCAGTATTTT.